The clone carrying this T cell receptor (beta chain) rates as medium-sized. The antigen is not known. General study results and limits: Under 2.2% of tumor Treg sequences matched blood Tregs or memory cells.

Amplification of TRBV12-4/TRBJ1-2 clonotypes used adaptor-ligated barcode primers. TCRdb redid the calling of the multiplex PCR reads with MiXCR, one entry per CDR3 protein. The sample lists about 950 distinct CDR3 sequences, more than 7.5% seen once, with 86% in the top ten. Trimming shortened V by 6 bases and J by 5 bases, and 16 bases separated the two germline ends. CDR3 length: 14 residues. The J gene is TRBJ1-2, the V gene TRBV12-3 or TRBV12-4; D may be TRBD1 (5 bases). The TCR was taken from a female donor with breast cancer. Input material: naive CD4+ T cells sorted from blood. Specified subset: naive CD4+ T cells, CD4+CD45RA+CD25-. This CDR3 is CASSLMGQAYGYTF. CDR3 sequence (DNA): TGTGCCAGCAGCTTGATGGGGCAGGCTTATGGCTACACCTTC.